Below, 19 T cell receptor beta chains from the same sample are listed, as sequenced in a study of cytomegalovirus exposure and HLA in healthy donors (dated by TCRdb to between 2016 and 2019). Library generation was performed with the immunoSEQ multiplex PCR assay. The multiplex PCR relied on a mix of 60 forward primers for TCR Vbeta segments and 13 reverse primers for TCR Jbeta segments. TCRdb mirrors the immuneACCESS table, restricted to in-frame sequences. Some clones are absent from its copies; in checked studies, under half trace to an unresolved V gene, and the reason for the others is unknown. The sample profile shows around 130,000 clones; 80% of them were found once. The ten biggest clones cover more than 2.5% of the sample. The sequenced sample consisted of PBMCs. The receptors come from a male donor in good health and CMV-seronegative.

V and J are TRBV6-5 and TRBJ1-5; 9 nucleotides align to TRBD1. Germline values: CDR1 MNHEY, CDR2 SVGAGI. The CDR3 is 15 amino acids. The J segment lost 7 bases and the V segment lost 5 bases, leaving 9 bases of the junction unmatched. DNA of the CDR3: TGTGCCAGCAGTCAACAGGGGGCGGGGGGACAGCCCCAGCATTTT. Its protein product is CASSQQGAGGQPQHF.

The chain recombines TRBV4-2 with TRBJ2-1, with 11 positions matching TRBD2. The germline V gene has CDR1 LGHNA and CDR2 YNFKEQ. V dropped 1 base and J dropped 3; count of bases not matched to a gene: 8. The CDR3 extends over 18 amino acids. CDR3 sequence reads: CASSQAAGLAELYNEQFF. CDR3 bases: TGTGCCAGCAGCCAAGCCGCGGGACTAGCGGAGCTCTACAATGAGCAGTTCTTC.

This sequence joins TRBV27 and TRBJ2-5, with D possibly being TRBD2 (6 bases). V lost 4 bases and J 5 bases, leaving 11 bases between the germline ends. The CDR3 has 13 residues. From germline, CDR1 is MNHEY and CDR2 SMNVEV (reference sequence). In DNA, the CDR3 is TGTGCCAGCAGTTGGGCAGGGAGGGAGACCCAGTACTTC. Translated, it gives CASSWAGRETQYF.

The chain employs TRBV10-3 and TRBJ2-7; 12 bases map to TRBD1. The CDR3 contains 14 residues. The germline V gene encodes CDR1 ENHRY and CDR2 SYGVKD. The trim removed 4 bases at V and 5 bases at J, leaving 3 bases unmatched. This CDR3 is CAISVGTGGNEQYF. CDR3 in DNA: TGTGCCATCAGTGTTGGGACAGGGGGCAACGAGCAGTACTTC.

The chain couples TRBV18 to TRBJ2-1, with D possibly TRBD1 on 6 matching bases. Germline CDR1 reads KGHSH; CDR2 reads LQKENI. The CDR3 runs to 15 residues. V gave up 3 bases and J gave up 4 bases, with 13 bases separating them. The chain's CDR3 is CASSPGTGPYNEQFF. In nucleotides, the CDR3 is TGTGCCAGCTCACCCGGAACAGGGCCGTACAATGAGCAGTTCTTC.

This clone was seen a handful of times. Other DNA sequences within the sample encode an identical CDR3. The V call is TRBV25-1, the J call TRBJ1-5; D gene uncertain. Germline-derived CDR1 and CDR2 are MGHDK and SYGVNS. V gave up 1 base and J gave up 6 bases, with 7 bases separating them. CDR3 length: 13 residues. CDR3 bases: TGTGCCAGCAGTGAATGGGAGGGTCAGCCCCAGCATTTT. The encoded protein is CASSEWEGQPQHF.

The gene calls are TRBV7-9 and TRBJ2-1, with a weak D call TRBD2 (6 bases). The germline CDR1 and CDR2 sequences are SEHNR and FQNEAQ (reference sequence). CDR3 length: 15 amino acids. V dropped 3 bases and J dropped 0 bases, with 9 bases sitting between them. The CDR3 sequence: CASSLYSGSYNEQFF. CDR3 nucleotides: TGTGCCAGCAGCTTGTATAGCGGCTCCTACAATGAGCAGTTCTTC.

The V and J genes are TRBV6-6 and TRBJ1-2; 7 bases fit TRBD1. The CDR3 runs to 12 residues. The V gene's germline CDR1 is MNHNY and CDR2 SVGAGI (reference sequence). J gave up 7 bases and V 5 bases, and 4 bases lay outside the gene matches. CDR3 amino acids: CASSKDRAGYTF. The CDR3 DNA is TGTGCCAGCAGTAAAGACAGGGCTGGCTACACCTTC.

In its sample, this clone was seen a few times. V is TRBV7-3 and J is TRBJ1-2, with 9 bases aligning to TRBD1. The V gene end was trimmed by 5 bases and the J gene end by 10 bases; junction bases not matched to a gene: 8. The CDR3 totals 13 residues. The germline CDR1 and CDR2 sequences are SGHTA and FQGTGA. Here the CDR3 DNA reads TGTGCCAGCAGCCTGGGACAGGGTCTTGACTACACCTTC. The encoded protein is CASSLGQGLDYTF.

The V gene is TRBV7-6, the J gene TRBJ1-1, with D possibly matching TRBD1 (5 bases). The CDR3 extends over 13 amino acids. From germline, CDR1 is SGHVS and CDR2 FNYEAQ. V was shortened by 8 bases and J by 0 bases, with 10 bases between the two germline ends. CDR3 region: CASSPGLNTEAFF. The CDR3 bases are TGTGCCAGCTCGCCAGGGTTGAACACTGAAGCTTTCTTT.

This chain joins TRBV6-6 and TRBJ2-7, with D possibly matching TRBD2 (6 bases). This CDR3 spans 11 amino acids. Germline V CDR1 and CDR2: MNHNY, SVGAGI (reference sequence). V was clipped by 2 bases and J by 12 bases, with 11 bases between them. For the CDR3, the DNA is TGTGCCAGCAGTTACGGAGGGGAACGGTACTTC. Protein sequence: CASSYGGERYF.

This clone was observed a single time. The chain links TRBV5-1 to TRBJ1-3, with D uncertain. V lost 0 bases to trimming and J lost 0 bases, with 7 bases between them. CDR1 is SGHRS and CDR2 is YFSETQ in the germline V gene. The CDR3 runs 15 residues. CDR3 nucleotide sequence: TGCGCCAGCAGCTTGGAAGGAGCCTCTGGAAACACCATATATTTT. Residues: CASSLEGASGNTIYF. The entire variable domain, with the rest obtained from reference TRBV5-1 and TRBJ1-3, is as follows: KAGVTQTPRYLIKTRGQQVTLSCSPISGHRSVSWYQQTPGQGLQFLFEYFSETQRNKGNFPGRFSGRQFSNSRSEMNVSTLELGDSALYLCASSLEGASGNTIYFGEGSWLTVV.

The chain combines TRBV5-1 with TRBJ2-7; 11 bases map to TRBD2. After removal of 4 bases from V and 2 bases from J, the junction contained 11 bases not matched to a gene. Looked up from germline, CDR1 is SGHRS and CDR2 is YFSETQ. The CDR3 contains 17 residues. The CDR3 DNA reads TGCGCCAGCAGCCCAAACAAAAGACTAGCGGGACCCTACGAGCAGTACTTC. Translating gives CASSPNKRLAGPYEQYF.

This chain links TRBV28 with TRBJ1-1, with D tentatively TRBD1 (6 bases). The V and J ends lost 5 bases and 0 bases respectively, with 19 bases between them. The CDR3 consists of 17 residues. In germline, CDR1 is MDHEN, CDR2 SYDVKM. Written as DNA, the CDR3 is TGTGCCAGCAGTCCGGGGGGCCTCGGGTATTTGAACACTGAAGCTTTCTTT. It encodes CASSPGGLGYLNTEAFF.

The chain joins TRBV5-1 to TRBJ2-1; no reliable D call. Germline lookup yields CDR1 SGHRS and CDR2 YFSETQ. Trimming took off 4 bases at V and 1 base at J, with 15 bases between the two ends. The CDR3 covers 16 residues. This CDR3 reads CASSLLGPRSYNEQFF. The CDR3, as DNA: TGCGCCAGCAGCCTGCTTGGGCCCAGGTCCTACAATGAGCAGTTCTTC. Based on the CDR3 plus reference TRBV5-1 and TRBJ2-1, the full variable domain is KAGVTQTPRYLIKTRGQQVTLSCSPISGHRSVSWYQQTPGQGLQFLFEYFSETQRNKGNFPGRFSGRQFSNSRSEMNVSTLELGDSALYLCASSLLGPRSYNEQFFGPGTRLTVL.

The CDR3 here is CASSARQARSQYF. CDR3 DNA: TGTGCCAGCAGTGCTCGGCAGGCCCGTTCCCAGTACTTC. The genes are TRBV2 and TRBJ2-5; D remains unclear. Trimming took 4 bases from V and 9 from J, leaving 15 bases between them. The length of the CDR3 is 13 residues. Germline lookup yields CDR1 SNHLY and CDR2 FYNNEI.

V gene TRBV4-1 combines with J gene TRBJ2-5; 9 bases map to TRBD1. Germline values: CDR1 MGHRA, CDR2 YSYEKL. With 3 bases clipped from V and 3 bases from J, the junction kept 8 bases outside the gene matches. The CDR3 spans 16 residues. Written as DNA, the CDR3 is TGCGCCAGCAGCCAGACCGGGACAGGGACGAAAGAGACCCAGTACTTC. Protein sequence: CASSQTGTGTKETQYF.

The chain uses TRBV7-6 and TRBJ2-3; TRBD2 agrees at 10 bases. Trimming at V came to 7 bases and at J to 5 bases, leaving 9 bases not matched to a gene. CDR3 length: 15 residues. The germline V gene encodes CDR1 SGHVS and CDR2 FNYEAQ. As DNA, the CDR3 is TGTGCCAGCACCGAGAGCGGGGGGGAAAGAGATACGCAGTATTTT. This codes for CASTESGGERDTQYF.

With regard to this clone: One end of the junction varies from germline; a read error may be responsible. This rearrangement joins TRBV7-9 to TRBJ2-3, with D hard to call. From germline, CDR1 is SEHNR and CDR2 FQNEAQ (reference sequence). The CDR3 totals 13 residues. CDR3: CSSSFYYTDTQYF. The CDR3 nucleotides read TGTTCCAGCAGCTTCTATTATACAGATACGCAGTATTTT.